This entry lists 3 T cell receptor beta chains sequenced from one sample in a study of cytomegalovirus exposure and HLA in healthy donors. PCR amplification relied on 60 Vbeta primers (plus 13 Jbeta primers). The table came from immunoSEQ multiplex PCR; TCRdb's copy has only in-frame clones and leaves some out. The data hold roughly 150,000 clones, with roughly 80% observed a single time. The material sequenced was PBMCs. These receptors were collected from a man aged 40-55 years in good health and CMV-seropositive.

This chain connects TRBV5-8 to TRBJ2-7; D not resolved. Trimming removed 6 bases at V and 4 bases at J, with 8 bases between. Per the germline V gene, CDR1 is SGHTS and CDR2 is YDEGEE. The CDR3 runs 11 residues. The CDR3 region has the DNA TGTGCCAGCACCATTCAATACGAGCAGTACTTC. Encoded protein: CASTIQYEQYF.

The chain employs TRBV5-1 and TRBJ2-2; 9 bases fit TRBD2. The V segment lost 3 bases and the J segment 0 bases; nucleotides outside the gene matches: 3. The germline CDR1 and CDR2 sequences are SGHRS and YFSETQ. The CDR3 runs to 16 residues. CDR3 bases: TGCGCCAGCAGCTGGAGCGGGAGGTCGAACACCGGGGAGCTGTTTTTT. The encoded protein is CASSWSGRSNTGELFF. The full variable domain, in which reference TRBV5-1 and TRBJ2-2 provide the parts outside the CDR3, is KAGVTQTPRYLIKTRGQQVTLSCSPISGHRSVSWYQQTPGQGLQFLFEYFSETQRNKGNFPGRFSGRQFSNSRSEMNVSTLELGDSALYLCASSWSGRSNTGELFFGEGSRLTVL.

CDR3 in DNA: TGCGCCAGCAGCCACCGGGGAGGGGGGTACCAAGAGACCCAGTACTTC. Translation: CASSHRGGGYQETQYF. V is TRBV5-1 and J is TRBJ2-5, with D tentatively TRBD2 (7 bases). The CDR3 totals 16 residues. Germline values: CDR1 SGHRS, CDR2 YFSETQ. V shed 4 bases and J shed 0 bases, with 16 bases lying between them.